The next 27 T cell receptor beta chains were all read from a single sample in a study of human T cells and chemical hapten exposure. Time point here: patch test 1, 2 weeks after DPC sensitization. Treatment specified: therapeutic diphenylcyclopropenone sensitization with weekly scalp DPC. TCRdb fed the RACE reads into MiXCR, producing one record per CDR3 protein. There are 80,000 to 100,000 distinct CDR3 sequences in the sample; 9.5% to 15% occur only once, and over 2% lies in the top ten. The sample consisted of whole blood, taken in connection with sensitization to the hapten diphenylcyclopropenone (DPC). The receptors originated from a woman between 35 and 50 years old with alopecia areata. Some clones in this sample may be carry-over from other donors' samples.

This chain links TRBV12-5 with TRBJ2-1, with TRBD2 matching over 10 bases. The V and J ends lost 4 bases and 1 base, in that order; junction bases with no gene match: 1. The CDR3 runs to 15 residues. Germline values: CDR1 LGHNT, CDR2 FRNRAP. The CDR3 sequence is CASGSTSGSYNEQFF. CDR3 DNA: TGTGCTAGTGGTTCGACTAGCGGGTCCTACAATGAGCAGTTCTTC.

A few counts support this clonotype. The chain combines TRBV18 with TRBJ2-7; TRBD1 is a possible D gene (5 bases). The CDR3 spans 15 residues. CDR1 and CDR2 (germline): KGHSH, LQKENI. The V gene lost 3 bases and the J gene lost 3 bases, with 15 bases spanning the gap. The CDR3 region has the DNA TGTGCCAGCTCACCCATAATAAAGGGGCACTACGAGCAGTACTTC. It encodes CASSPIIKGHYEQYF.

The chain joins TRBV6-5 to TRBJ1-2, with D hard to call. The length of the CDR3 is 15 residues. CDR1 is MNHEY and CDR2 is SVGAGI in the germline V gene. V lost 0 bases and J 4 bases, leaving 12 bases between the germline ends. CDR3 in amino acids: CASSYSIQSSYGYTF. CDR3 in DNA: TGTGCCAGCAGTTACTCGATTCAGTCCTCCTATGGCTACACCTTC.

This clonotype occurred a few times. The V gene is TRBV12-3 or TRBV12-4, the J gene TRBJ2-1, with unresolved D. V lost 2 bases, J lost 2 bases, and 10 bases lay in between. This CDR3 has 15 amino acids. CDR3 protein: CASSLRNSPYNEQFF. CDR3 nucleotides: TGTGCCAGCAGTTTACGGAACTCCCCCTACAATGAGCAGTTCTTC.

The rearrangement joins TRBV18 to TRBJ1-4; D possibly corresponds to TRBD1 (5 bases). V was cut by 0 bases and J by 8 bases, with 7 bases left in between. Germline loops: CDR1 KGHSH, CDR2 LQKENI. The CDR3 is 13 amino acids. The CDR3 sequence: CASSPPGGEKLFF. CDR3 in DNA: TGTGCCAGCTCACCACCGGGGGGAGAAAAACTGTTTTTT.

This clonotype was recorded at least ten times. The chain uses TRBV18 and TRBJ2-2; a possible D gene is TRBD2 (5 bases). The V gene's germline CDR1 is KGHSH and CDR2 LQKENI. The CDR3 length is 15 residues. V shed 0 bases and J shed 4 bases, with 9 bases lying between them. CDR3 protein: CASSPPARGTGELFF. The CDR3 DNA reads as TGTGCCAGCTCACCACCGGCACGGGGCACCGGGGAGCTGTTTTTT.

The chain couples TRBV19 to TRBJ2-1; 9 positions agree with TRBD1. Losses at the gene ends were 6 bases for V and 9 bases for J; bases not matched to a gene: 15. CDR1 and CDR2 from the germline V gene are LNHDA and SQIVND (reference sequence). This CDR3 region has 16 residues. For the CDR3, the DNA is TGTGCCAGTAGCCACCAACGGACAGGGGTCGGGGCTGAGCAGTTCTTC. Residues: CASSHQRTGVGAEQFF.

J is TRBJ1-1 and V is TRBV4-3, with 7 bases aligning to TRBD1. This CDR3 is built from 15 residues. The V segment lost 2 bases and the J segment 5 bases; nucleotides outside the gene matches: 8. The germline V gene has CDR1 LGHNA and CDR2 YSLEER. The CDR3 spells CASSQTGETRTEAFF. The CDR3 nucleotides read TGCGCCAGCAGCCAAACAGGGGAAACGAGAACTGAAGCTTTCTTT.

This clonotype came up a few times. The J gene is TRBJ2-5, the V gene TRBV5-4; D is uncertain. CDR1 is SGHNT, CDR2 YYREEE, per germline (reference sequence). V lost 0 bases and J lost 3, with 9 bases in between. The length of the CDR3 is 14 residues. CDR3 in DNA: TGTGCCAGCAGCTTGGGGCTACCCGAAGAGACCCAGTACTTC. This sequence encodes CASSLGLPEETQYF.

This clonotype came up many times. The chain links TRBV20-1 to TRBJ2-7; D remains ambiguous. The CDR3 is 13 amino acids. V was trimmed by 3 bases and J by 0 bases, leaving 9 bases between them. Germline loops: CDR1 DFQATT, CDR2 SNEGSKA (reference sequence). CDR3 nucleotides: TGCAGTGCTAGGGGTAGTTTCTCCTACGAGCAGTACTTC. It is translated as CSARGSFSYEQYF.

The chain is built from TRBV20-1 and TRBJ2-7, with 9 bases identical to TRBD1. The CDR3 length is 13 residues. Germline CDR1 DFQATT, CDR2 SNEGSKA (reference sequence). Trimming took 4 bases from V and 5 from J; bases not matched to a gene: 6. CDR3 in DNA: TGCAGTGCTAACCCGGGACAGGGTAACGAGCAGTACTTC. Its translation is CSANPGQGNEQYF.

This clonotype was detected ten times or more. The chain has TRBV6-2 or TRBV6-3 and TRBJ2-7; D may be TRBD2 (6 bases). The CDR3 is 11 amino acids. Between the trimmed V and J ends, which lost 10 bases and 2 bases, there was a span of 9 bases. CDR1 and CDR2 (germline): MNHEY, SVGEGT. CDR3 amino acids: CATRRAYEQYF. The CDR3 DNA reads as TGTGCCACCCGGAGGGCCTACGAGCAGTACTTC.

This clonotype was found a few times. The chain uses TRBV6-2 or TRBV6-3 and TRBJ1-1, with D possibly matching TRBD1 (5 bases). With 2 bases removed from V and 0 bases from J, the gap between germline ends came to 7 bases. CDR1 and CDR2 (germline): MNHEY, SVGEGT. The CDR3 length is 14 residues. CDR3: CASSYGTLNTEAFF. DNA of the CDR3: TGTGCCAGCAGTTACGGGACTCTGAACACTGAAGCTTTCTTT.

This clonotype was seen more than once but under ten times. Here the CDR3 reads CAWDRVTAGELFF. The CDR3 nucleotides are TGTGCCTGGGACAGGGTCACCGCCGGGGAGCTGTTTTTT. This chain links TRBV30 with TRBJ2-2, with 7 positions matching TRBD1. The CDR3 totals 13 residues. J gave up 6 bases and V 5 bases, and 6 bases lay outside the gene matches. Looked up from germline, CDR1 is GTSNPN and CDR2 is SVGIG (reference sequence).

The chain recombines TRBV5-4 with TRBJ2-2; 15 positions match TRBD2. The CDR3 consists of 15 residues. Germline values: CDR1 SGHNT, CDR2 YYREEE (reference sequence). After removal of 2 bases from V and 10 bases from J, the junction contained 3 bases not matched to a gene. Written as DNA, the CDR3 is TGTGCCAGCAGCTTTGGACTAGCGGGAGGGCAGGAGCTGTTTTTT. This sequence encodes CASSFGLAGGQELFF. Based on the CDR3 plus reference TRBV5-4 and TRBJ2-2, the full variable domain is ETGVTQSPTHLIKTRGQQVTLRCSSQSGHNTVSWYQQALGQGPQFIFQYYREEENGRGNFPPRFSGLQFPNYSSELNVNALELDDSALYLCASSFGLAGGQELFFGEGSRLTVL.

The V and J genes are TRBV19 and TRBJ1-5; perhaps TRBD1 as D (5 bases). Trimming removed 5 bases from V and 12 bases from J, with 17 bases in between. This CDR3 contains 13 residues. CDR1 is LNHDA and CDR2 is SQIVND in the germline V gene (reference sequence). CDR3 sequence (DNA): TGTGCCAGTAGTCCCCTGGGGACGGTCGGCCAGCATTTT. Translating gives CASSPLGTVGQHF.

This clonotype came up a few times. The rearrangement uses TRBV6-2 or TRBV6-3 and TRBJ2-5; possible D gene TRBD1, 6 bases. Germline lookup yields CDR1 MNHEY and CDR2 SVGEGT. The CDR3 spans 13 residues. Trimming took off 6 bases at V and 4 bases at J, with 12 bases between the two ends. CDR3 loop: CASSNADRETQYF. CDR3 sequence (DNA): TGTGCCAGCAGCAACGCGGACAGAGAGACCCAGTACTTC.

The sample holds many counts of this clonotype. The CDR3 spells CAIGAGEYETQYF. In nucleotides, the CDR3 is TGTGCCATTGGCGCGGGAGAATATGAGACCCAGTACTTC. This chain connects TRBV28 to TRBJ2-5, with TRBD2 matching over 7 bases. V gave up 10 bases and J gave up 5 bases; unmatched junction bases: 10. This CDR3 is built from 13 residues. Germline V gene sequence: CDR1 MDHEN, CDR2 SYDVKM.

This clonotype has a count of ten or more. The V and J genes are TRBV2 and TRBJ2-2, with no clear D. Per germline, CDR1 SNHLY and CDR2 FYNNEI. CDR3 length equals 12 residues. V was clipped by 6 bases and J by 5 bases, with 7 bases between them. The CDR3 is CASRQGTGELFF. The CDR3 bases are TGTGCCAGCAGGCAAGGGACCGGGGAGCTGTTTTTT.

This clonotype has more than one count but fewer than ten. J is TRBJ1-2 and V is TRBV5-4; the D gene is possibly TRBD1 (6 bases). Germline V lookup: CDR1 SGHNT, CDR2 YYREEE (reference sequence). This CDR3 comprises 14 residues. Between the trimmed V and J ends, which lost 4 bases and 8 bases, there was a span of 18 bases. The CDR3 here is CASSLRATGRGYTF. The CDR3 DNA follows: TGTGCCAGCAGCCTGCGGGCTACAGGGCGCGGCTACACCTTC. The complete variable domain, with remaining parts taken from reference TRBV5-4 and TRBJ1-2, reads ETGVTQSPTHLIKTRGQQVTLRCSSQSGHNTVSWYQQALGQGPQFIFQYYREEENGRGNFPPRFSGLQFPNYSSELNVNALELDDSALYLCASSLRATGRGYTFGSGTRLTVV.

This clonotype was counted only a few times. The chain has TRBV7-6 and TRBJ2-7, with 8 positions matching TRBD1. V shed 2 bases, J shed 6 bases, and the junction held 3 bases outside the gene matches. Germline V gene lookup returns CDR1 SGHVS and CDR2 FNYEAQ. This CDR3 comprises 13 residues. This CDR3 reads CASSLSGGAEQYF. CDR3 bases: TGTGCCAGCAGCTTATCAGGGGGCGCCGAGCAGTACTTC.

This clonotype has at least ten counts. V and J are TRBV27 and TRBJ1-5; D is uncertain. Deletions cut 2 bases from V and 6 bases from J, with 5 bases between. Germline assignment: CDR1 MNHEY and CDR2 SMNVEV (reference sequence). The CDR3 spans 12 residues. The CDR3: CASSLGGQPQHF. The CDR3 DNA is TGTGCCAGCAGTTTAGGCGGTCAGCCCCAGCATTTT.

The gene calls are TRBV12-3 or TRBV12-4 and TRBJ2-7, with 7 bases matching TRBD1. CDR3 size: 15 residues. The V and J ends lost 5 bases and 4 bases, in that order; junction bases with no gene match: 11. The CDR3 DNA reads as TGTGCCAGCAGTCCTTCGGGACAGAGAATGTACGAGCAGTACTTC. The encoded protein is CASSPSGQRMYEQYF.

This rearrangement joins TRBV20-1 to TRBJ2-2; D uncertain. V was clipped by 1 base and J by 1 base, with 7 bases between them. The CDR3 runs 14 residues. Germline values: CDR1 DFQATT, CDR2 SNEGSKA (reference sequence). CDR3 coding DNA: TGCAGTGCTAGAGCCCCGATGAACACCGGGGAGCTGTTTTTT. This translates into CSARAPMNTGELFF.

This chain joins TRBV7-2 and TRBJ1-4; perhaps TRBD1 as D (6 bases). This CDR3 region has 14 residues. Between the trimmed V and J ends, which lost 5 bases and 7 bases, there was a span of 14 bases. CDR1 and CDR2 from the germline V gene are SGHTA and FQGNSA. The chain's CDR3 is CASSPRGPSEKLFF. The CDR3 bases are TGTGCCAGCAGCCCCCGGGGGCCCAGTGAAAAACTGTTTTTT.

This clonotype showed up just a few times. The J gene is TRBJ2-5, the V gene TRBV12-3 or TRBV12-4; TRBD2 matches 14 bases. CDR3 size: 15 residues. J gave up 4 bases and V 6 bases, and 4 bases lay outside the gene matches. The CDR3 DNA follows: TGTGCCAGCAGCCCGACTAGCGGGAGGGCAGAGACCCAGTACTTC. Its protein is CASSPTSGRAETQYF.

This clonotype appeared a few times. CDR3 in amino acids: CASSYGTGQGRFHF. The CDR3 DNA sequence: TGTGCCAGCAGTTACGGGACCGGACAGGGTCGGTTCCACTTT. This sequence joins TRBV6-6 and TRBJ1-6; 8 bases are shared with TRBD1. V shed 2 bases, J shed 17 bases, and the junction held 11 bases outside the gene matches. The CDR3 totals 14 residues. Germline CDR1 and CDR2: MNHNY and SVGAGI (reference sequence).